The 23 T cell receptor beta chains below were found in one sample sequenced in a study of T cells after posttransplantation cyclophosphamide. Profiled with immunoSEQ multiplex PCR; TCRdb holds only in-frame clones, not every one. Of under 20,000 clones listed, around four fifths are singletons. The specimen sequenced was memory CD4+ T cells sorted from blood. These receptor sequences come from a young man in good health and a related stem cell transplant donor.

This chain links TRBV18 with TRBJ1-1, with D perhaps matching TRBD1 (5 bases). Trimming shortened V by 8 bases and J by 4 bases, and 8 bases separated the two germline ends. Per germline, CDR1 KGHSH and CDR2 LQKENI. The CDR3 has 11 amino acids. The CDR3 DNA reads as TGTGCCAGCGCCGGGGGCACTGAAGCTTTCTTT. Its protein is CASAGGTEAFF.

V gene TRBV27 combines with J gene TRBJ1-6; D gene uncertain. V lost 3 bases and J lost 7, with 4 bases in between. The CDR3 has 12 residues. The germline V gene has CDR1 MNHEY and CDR2 SMNVEV (reference sequence). CDR3 bases: TGTGCCAGCAGTTTCAGGAATTCACCCCTCCACTTT. Amino acid sequence: CASSFRNSPLHF.

With regard to this clone: Other nucleotide sequences from this sample produce the same CDR3. The V and J genes are TRBV9 and TRBJ1-2; 9 nucleotides align to TRBD1. V was clipped by 0 bases and J by 5 bases; unmatched bases: 5. Germline-derived CDR1 and CDR2 are SGDLS and YYNGEE. CDR3 length equals 15 residues. The CDR3: CASSVGDRGKYGYTF. In DNA form, the CDR3 reads TGTGCCAGCAGCGTAGGAGACAGGGGGAAATATGGCTACACCTTC. The variable domain in full, with the rest retrieved from reference TRBV9 and TRBJ1-2, is DSGVTQTPKHLITATGQRVTLRCSPRSGDLSVYWYQQSLDQGLQFLIQYYNGEERAKGNILERFSAQQFPDLHSELNLSSLELGDSALYFCASSVGDRGKYGYTFGSGTRLTVV.

The chain combines TRBV27 with TRBJ2-2; 7 bases are shared with TRBD2. Per germline, CDR1 MNHEY and CDR2 SMNVEV (reference sequence). This CDR3 spans 14 amino acids. V was clipped by 11 bases and J by 2 bases; unmatched bases: 8. The CDR3 reads CAAGEGRNTGELFF. The CDR3 nucleotides are TGTGCCGCGGGGGAGGGACGTAACACCGGGGAGCTGTTTTTT.

The chain recombines TRBV6-5 with TRBJ2-5, with D possibly TRBD2 on 6 matching bases. The CDR3 totals 15 residues. Trimming stripped 2 bases from V and 4 bases from J, with 14 bases between. The germline V gene has CDR1 MNHEY and CDR2 SVGAGI. In nucleotides, the CDR3 is TGTGCCAGCAGTTACCGGGGGAAGGAGGGAGAGACCCAGTACTTC. Protein product: CASSYRGKEGETQYF.

V gene TRBV4-2 combines with J gene TRBJ2-1; 10 bases are a match to TRBD2. The ends lost 1 base at V and 6 bases at J; junction bases unmatched: 12. Germline V gene lookup returns CDR1 LGHNA and CDR2 YNFKEQ. The length of the CDR3 is 18 residues. The CDR3 loop is CASSQVTPSGGSVNEQFF. In DNA form, the CDR3 reads TGTGCCAGCAGCCAAGTGACGCCTAGCGGGGGTAGCGTCAATGAGCAGTTCTTC.

CDR3 nucleotide sequence: TGTGCCAGTAGTGAGGGTTTCACAGATACGCAGTATTTT. Translated: CASSEGFTDTQYF. This sequence joins TRBV19 and TRBJ2-3; tentative D call: TRBD2 (5 bases). The length of the CDR3 is 13 residues. V was shortened by 5 bases and J by 2 bases, with 8 bases between the two germline ends. Germline CDR1 LNHDA, CDR2 SQIVND (reference sequence). Variable domain in full (rest from reference TRBV19 and TRBJ2-3): DGGITQSPKYLFRKEGQNVTLSCEQNLNHDAMYWYRQDPGQGLRLIYYSQIVNDFQKGDIAEGYSVSREKKESFPLTVTSAQKNPTAFYLCASSEGFTDTQYFGPGTRLTVL.

V gene TRBV9 combines with J gene TRBJ2-5, with D maybe TRBD1 (8 bases). This CDR3 contains 17 residues. V lost 4 bases and J 4 bases, leaving 23 bases between the germline ends. Germline V gene data show CDR1 as SGDLS and CDR2 as YYNGEE. The CDR3 here is CASSPPGAGGGRETQYF. DNA for the CDR3: TGTGCCAGCAGCCCCCCCGGGGCAGGGGGCGGGAGAGAGACCCAGTACTTC.

The chain combines TRBV9 with TRBJ1-2; perhaps TRBD1 as D (6 bases). CDR1 and CDR2 from the germline V gene are SGDLS and YYNGEE. This CDR3 contains 14 residues. The ends were cut back, 0 bases at V and 7 bases at J, with 13 bases in the middle. The CDR3, as DNA: TGTGCCAGCAGCGTAGAAAAGGGGGAATTTGGCTACACCTTC. The encoded protein is CASSVEKGEFGYTF.

The chain employs TRBV6-1 and TRBJ1-1; perhaps TRBD1 as D (5 bases). Trimming left V 1 base short and J 5 bases short, with 11 bases between. In germline, CDR1 is MNHNS, CDR2 SASEGT. The CDR3 contains 14 residues. The CDR3 region is CASSEGRGRTEAFF. Here the CDR3 DNA reads TGTGCCAGCAGTGAAGGGAGGGGACGGACTGAAGCTTTCTTT.

The chain joins TRBV6-1 to TRBJ2-7; TRBD2 matches 8 bases. This CDR3 is 13 amino acids long. CDR1 is MNHNS and CDR2 is SASEGT in the germline V gene. J was trimmed by 7 bases and V by 4 bases; bases with no gene match: 6. The CDR3 bases are TGTGCCAGCAGTGCGGGGGGGGCGCGGGAGCAGTACTTC. Its translation: CASSAGGAREQYF.

This chain connects TRBV6-5 to TRBJ2-7; TRBD1 matches at 8 bases. The germline V gene encodes CDR1 MNHEY and CDR2 SVGAGI. V lost 0 bases and J lost 4; bases outside the gene matches: 8. The CDR3 totals 16 residues. The DNA for the CDR3 is TGTGCCAGCAGTTACTCCCACATGACAGGGGCATACGAGCAGTACTTC. Translating it yields CASSYSHMTGAYEQYF.

V is TRBV6-5 and J is TRBJ1-3; 7 bases line up with TRBD1. Germline values: CDR1 MNHEY, CDR2 SVGAGI. V was pared by 2 bases and J by 1 base, with 5 bases of the junction left unmatched. CDR3 length: 16 amino acids. The chain's CDR3 is CASSYRGHLSGNTIYF. DNA for the CDR3: TGTGCCAGCAGTTACAGGGGGCACCTGTCTGGAAACACCATATATTTT.

The chain has TRBV28 and TRBJ2-5, with 8 bases that match TRBD1. The J call is uncertain, as TRBJ2-7 better fits the DNA end. This CDR3 contains 14 residues. In germline, CDR1 is MDHEN, CDR2 SYDVKM. The CDR3, as DNA: TGTGCCAGCAGGGGGACAGGATCTTCCTACGAGCAGTACTTC. As protein: CASRGTGSSYEQYF.

The chain couples TRBV19 to TRBJ2-3; 15 nucleotides match TRBD2. V was pared by 4 bases and J by 2 bases, with 1 base of the junction left unmatched. CDR1 is LNHDA and CDR2 is SQIVND in the germline V gene (reference sequence). The CDR3 totals 16 residues. The CDR3 DNA reads TGTGCCAGTAGTAGGACTAGCGGGGGGGCCACAGATACGCAGTATTTT. Encoded protein: CASSRTSGGATDTQYF.

This clone came up a few times. The V and J genes are TRBV2 and TRBJ2-3; D possibly corresponds to TRBD2 (6 bases). This CDR3 comprises 13 residues. Germline V gives CDR1 SNHLY, CDR2 FYNNEI. V was shortened by 5 bases and J by 4 bases, with 10 bases between the two germline ends. The chain's CDR3 is CASSKLAADTQYF. The CDR3 nucleotides are TGTGCCAGCAGTAAACTAGCTGCAGATACGCAGTATTTT.

This chain links TRBV7-2 with TRBJ2-7; TRBD1 agrees at 12 bases. V lost 0 bases to trimming and J lost 4 bases; unmatched junction nucleotides: 4. CDR1 SGHTA and CDR2 FQGNSA come from the germline V gene. The CDR3 extends over 16 amino acids. CDR3 in DNA: TGTGCCAGCAGCTTAGCGGGGGGACAGGGGGCTTACGAGCAGTACTTC. Translated, it gives CASSLAGGQGAYEQYF.

The chain uses TRBV7-3 and TRBJ2-1; TRBD2 matches 7 bases. The CDR3 runs to 17 residues. CDR1 and CDR2 from the germline V gene are SGHTA and FQGTGA. Germline trimming cut 5 bases from V and 7 bases from J; bases unmatched to any gene: 17. The CDR3 sequence: CASSPREAGFLGNEQFF. The CDR3, as DNA: TGTGCCAGCAGCCCGAGGGAAGCGGGGTTTCTGGGGAATGAGCAGTTCTTC.

This rearrangement joins TRBV5-5 to TRBJ1-1; 9 bases match TRBD1. Germline CDR1 SGHKS, CDR2 YYEKEE (reference sequence). The V and J ends lost 2 bases and 1 base, in that order; junction bases with no gene match: 15. The CDR3 totals 19 residues. CDR3 in amino acids: CASSFKYRDRVLGNTEAFF. The CDR3 coding sequence is TGTGCCAGCAGCTTCAAATACCGGGACAGGGTTTTAGGGAACACTGAAGCTTTCTTT.

V gene TRBV19 combines with J gene TRBJ2-7, with TRBD2 matching over 7 bases. The trim removed 4 bases at V and 6 bases at J, leaving 6 bases unmatched. The CDR3 extends over 13 amino acids. Germline values: CDR1 LNHDA, CDR2 SQIVND (reference sequence). This CDR3 is CASSTTSRGEQYF. The CDR3 DNA reads as TGTGCCAGTAGTACGACTAGCCGGGGCGAGCAGTACTTC.

The CDR3: CASTRAGDHSGELFF. The CDR3 nucleotides read TGCGCCAGCACTAGGGCAGGGGATCATTCCGGGGAGCTGTTTTTT. The chain combines TRBV5-1 with TRBJ2-2; D might be TRBD1 (6 bases). This CDR3 comprises 15 residues. Germline assignment: CDR1 SGHRS and CDR2 YFSETQ. Trimming took off 6 bases at V and 6 bases at J, with 18 bases between the two ends.

The rearrangement links TRBV14 to TRBJ1-5, with D tentatively TRBD1 (6 bases). The CDR3 covers 19 residues. CDR1 is SGHDN and CDR2 is FVKESK in the germline V gene. Trimming left V 2 bases short and J 0 bases short, with 20 bases between. The CDR3 loop is CASSQRRGGSLHSNQPQHF. In DNA, the CDR3 is TGTGCCAGCAGCCAACGCCGGGGGGGCTCCCTTCATAGCAATCAGCCCCAGCATTTT.

This chain connects TRBV7-9 to TRBJ2-3, with 8 bases aligning to TRBD1. The CDR3 covers 16 residues. Trimming cost V 6 bases and J 1 base; bases outside gene matches: 9. Germline assignment: CDR1 SEHNR and CDR2 FQNEAQ (reference sequence). CDR3 residues: CASSQSGTGRTDTQYF. CDR3 in DNA: TGTGCCAGCAGTCAATCCGGGACAGGACGCACAGATACGCAGTATTTT. The full variable domain, in which reference TRBV7-9 and TRBJ2-3 provide the parts outside the CDR3, is DTGVSQNPRHKITKRGQNVTFRCDPISEHNRLYWYRQTLGQGPEFLTYFQNEAQLEKSRLLSDRFSAERPKGSFSTLEIQRTEQGDSAMYLCASSQSGTGRTDTQYFGPGTRLTVL.